The 27 T cell receptor beta chains below were found in one sample sequenced in a study of T cell changes during pregnancy in multiple sclerosis (dated by TCRdb to about 2019). The library relied on the immunoSEQ multiplex PCR assay. Held by TCRdb, this immuneACCESS table contains in-frame sequences only and omits some clones. Under half of the omission traces to an unresolved V gene where checked; the cause of the rest is unknown. The sample includes 100,000 or so clones, with 91% observed a single time. The ten most abundant clones make up over 2.5% of the sample. The sequencing here drew on peripheral blood, taken in the second trimester of pregnancy. The receptors come from a female donor with multiple sclerosis, enrolled in a pregnancy study.

V gene TRBV5-4 combines with J gene TRBJ2-7, with TRBD2 identical over 9 bases. Trimming took 0 bases from V and 0 from J; bases not matched to a gene: 7. Looked up from germline, CDR1 is SGHNT and CDR2 is YYREEE (reference sequence). CDR3 length: 17 amino acids. The CDR3 DNA sequence: TGTGCCAGCAGCTTGGCACCCCTAGCGGGAAGCTCCTACGAGCAGTACTTC. This gives the protein CASSLAPLAGSSYEQYF.

The rearrangement uses TRBV7-8 and TRBJ1-3; D is uncertain. V lost 4 bases to trimming and J lost 0 bases, with 10 bases between them. Per the germline V gene, CDR1 is SGHVS and CDR2 is FQNEAQ. This CDR3 is built from 15 residues. Here the CDR3 DNA reads TGTGCCAGCAGCTCCCCGGGTAGCTCTGGAAACACCATATATTTT. This translates into CASSSPGSSGNTIYF.

V and J are TRBV5-1 and TRBJ2-1, with TRBD2 matching 8 bases. This CDR3 spans 14 amino acids. Germline CDR1 reads SGHRS; CDR2 reads YFSETQ. With 2 bases clipped from V and 7 bases from J, the junction kept 5 bases outside the gene matches. The CDR3 nucleotides read TGCGCCAGCAGCTTTATCGGGGGGGGGAATGAGCAGTTCTTC. Translating it yields CASSFIGGGNEQFF.

This rearrangement joins TRBV4-1 to TRBJ1-2, with D unclear. This CDR3 spans 15 amino acids. CDR1 is MGHRA, CDR2 YSYEKL, per germline. Trimming removed 1 base at V and 0 bases at J, with 9 bases between. CDR3 DNA sequence: TGCGCCAGCAGCCAAGCAAGAGGGCCTAACTATGGCTACACCTTC. Amino acid sequence: CASSQARGPNYGYTF.

This clone was found once. V is TRBV11-3 and J is TRBJ2-1, with TRBD2 matching over 9 bases. CDR1 is SGHNT, CDR2 YENEEA, per germline. After removal of 1 base from V and 7 bases from J, the junction contained 5 bases not matched to a gene. The CDR3 extends over 15 amino acids. CDR3 in amino acids: CASSLGASGKNEQFF. The CDR3 DNA reads as TGTGCCAGCAGCTTAGGGGCTAGCGGGAAGAATGAGCAGTTCTTC. Using reference TRBV11-3 and TRBJ2-1 for the parts outside the CDR3, the full variable domain is EAGVVQSPRYKIIEKKQPVAFWCNPISGHNTLYWYLQNLGQGPELLIRYENEEAVDDSQLPKDRFSAERLKGVDSTLKIQPAELGDSAVYLCASSLGASGKNEQFFGPGTRLTVL.

This rearrangement joins TRBV15 to TRBJ2-7; TRBD1 matches 11 bases. Per germline, CDR1 LNHNV and CDR2 YYDKDF (reference sequence). The J segment lost 4 bases and the V segment lost 1 base, leaving 18 bases of the junction unmatched. This CDR3 is 20 amino acids long. The CDR3 nucleotides are TGTGCCACCAGCAGAGGTCCGGGACAGGGGGGCACTATCAGGGAATACGAGCAGTACTTC. Protein: CATSRGPGQGGTIREYEQYF.

This chain uses TRBV27 with TRBJ2-5; possibly TRBD2 for D (5 bases). This CDR3 spans 15 amino acids. Trimming left V 3 bases short and J 5 bases short, with 16 bases between. Per germline, CDR1 MNHEY and CDR2 SMNVEV (reference sequence). CDR3 in DNA: TGTGCCAGCAGTTTGAGGGCCTTCCAAGGGGAGACCCAGTACTTC. This encodes CASSLRAFQGETQYF.

The chain recombines TRBV19 with TRBJ2-4; maybe TRBD1 (5 bases). The V end lost 5 bases, the J end lost 6 bases, and 11 bases lay between the germline ends. Germline values: CDR1 LNHDA, CDR2 SQIVND (reference sequence). The CDR3 covers 13 residues. The CDR3 loop is CASSGDSLNIQYF. As DNA, the CDR3 is TGTGCCAGTAGTGGTGACAGCTTAAACATTCAGTACTTC. The variable domain in full, with the rest retrieved from reference TRBV19 and TRBJ2-4, is DGGITQSPKYLFRKEGQNVTLSCEQNLNHDAMYWYRQDPGQGLRLIYYSQIVNDFQKGDIAEGYSVSREKKESFPLTVTSAQKNPTAFYLCASSGDSLNIQYFGAGTRLSVL.

This chain joins TRBV5-4 and TRBJ2-2, with 9 bases aligning to TRBD1. The CDR3 covers 18 residues. V shed 4 bases, J shed 1 base, and the junction held 11 bases outside the gene matches. CDR1 is SGHNT and CDR2 is YYREEE in the germline V gene (reference sequence). The DNA for the CDR3 is TGTGCCAGCAGCCGATATCGCTCGGGACAGGGGAACACCGGGGAGCTGTTTTTT. Translating it yields CASSRYRSGQGNTGELFF.

The V call is TRBV4-3, the J call TRBJ2-5; 8 bases fit TRBD2. Germline CDR1 LGHNA, CDR2 YSLEER. CDR3 size: 17 residues. Germline trimming cut 2 bases from V and 5 bases from J; bases unmatched to any gene: 13. The CDR3 here is CASSQYFFGRAGETQYF. The CDR3 DNA is TGCGCCAGCAGCCAATATTTTTTCGGGAGGGCCGGGGAGACCCAGTACTTC.

This sequence joins TRBV7-8 and TRBJ2-7; D remains ambiguous. Germline-derived CDR1 and CDR2 are SGHVS and FQNEAQ. The CDR3 has 14 amino acids. The V gene lost 1 base and the J gene lost 1 base, with 8 bases spanning the gap. The DNA for the CDR3 is TGTGCCAGCAGCTTAGTTGGCTTATCCTACGAGCAGTACTTC. The encoded protein is CASSLVGLSYEQYF. The full variable domain, rest sourced from reference TRBV7-8 and TRBJ2-7, is GAGVSQSPRYKVAKRGQDVALRCDPISGHVSLFWYQQALGQGPEFLTYFQNEAQLDKSGLPSDRFFAERPEGSVSTLKIQRTQQEDSAVYLCASSLVGLSYEQYFGPGTRLTVT.

This chain's CDR3 is CASSEQGAYRNYGYTF. Written as DNA, the CDR3 is TGTGCCAGCAGTGAACAGGGGGCGTACCGCAACTATGGCTACACCTTC. The chain employs TRBV6-1 and TRBJ1-2; 8 bases are shared with TRBD1. CDR3 length: 16 amino acids. Per the germline V gene, CDR1 is MNHNS and CDR2 is SASEGT. With V trimmed by 2 bases and J by 2 bases, 7 bases remained unmatched.

This chain connects TRBV9 to TRBJ2-3; TRBD1 matches 8 bases. This CDR3 spans 17 amino acids. J was trimmed by 0 bases and V by 4 bases; bases with no gene match: 10. Germline CDR1 is SGDLS and CDR2 is YYNGEE. CDR3 residues: CASSTRQGPPSTDTQYF. CDR3 in DNA: TGTGCCAGCAGCACCCGACAGGGGCCACCCAGCACAGATACGCAGTATTTT.

The V call is TRBV5-1, the J call TRBJ1-2, with TRBD1 as a possible D gene (5 bases). The CDR3 contains 14 residues. Germline loops: CDR1 SGHRS, CDR2 YFSETQ. V lost 3 bases and J lost 4, with 13 bases in between. CDR3: CASSYSGGAYGYTF. CDR3 nucleotides: TGCGCCAGCAGCTACTCCGGGGGTGCCTATGGCTACACCTTC. Supplemented by reference TRBV5-1 and TRBJ1-2, the full variable domain reads KAGVTQTPRYLIKTRGQQVTLSCSPISGHRSVSWYQQTPGQGLQFLFEYFSETQRNKGNFPGRFSGRQFSNSRSEMNVSTLELGDSALYLCASSYSGGAYGYTFGSGTRLTVV.

This chain connects TRBV6-5 to TRBJ2-2; weak D call: TRBD1 (6 bases). Trimming left V 4 bases short and J 2 bases short, with 11 bases between. The CDR3 covers 15 residues. Germline CDR1 reads MNHEY; CDR2 reads SVGAGI. The DNA for the CDR3 is TGTGCCAGCAGTTTTGGCAGGGGAAACACCGGGGAGCTGTTTTTT. This sequence encodes CASSFGRGNTGELFF.

The rearrangement joins TRBV29-1 to TRBJ2-2, with a weak D call TRBD2 (5 bases). Germline CDR1 is SQVTM and CDR2 is ANQGSEA. This CDR3 spans 14 amino acids. The ends were cut back, 5 bases at V and 5 bases at J, with 15 bases in the middle. For the CDR3, the DNA is TGCAGCGTTACTACTAGGGAGACGACCGGGGAGCTGTTTTTT. Residues: CSVTTRETTGELFF.

The J gene is TRBJ2-1, the V gene TRBV5-1; TRBD2 might be the D (6 bases). With 1 base removed from V and 7 bases from J, the gap between germline ends came to 18 bases. The CDR3 extends over 16 amino acids. Germline assignment: CDR1 SGHRS and CDR2 YFSETQ. CDR3 in amino acids: CASSLLNVAVGNEQFF. The CDR3 bases are TGCGCCAGCAGCTTGTTGAACGTAGCGGTGGGGAATGAGCAGTTCTTC.

To note about this clone: A junction boundary mismatches the germline segment, possibly from a read error. The CDR3 sequence: CASSLARRDVNEQFF. The CDR3 DNA reads TGTGCTAGCAGCTTAGCGAGGCGGGATGTGAATGAGCAGTTCTTC. The genes are TRBV7-7 and TRBJ2-1; TRBD2 might be the D (6 bases). CDR3 length: 15 residues. Germline V CDR1 and CDR2: SSHAT, FNYEAQ (reference sequence).

This chain connects TRBV23-1 to TRBJ1-2; tentatively, D is TRBD1 (6 bases). TRBV23-1 is assigned to the ORF class and has an uncertain function. V gave up 0 bases and J gave up 8 bases, with 22 bases separating them. The CDR3 runs 17 residues. The CDR3 coding sequence is TGCGCCAGCAGTCAATCTAGAGAGGGGGATTGTTCGGAGGGCTACACCTTC. This sequence encodes CASSQSREGDCSEGYTF.

The chain joins TRBV7-8 to TRBJ1-1, with TRBD1 identical over 7 bases. J lost 1 base, V lost 4 bases, and 12 bases had no gene match. In germline, CDR1 is SGHVS, CDR2 FQNEAQ. The CDR3 loop spans 17 amino acids. Here the CDR3 DNA reads TGTGCCAGCAGCTCAGGATCGGCGGACAGGCAGAACACTGAAGCTTTCTTT. Amino acid sequence: CASSSGSADRQNTEAFF.

The rearrangement uses TRBV6-6 and TRBJ1-1; D is undetermined. V dropped 0 bases and J dropped 4 bases, with 9 bases sitting between them. This CDR3 region has 14 residues. Germline V gene data show CDR1 as MNHNY and CDR2 as SVGAGI (reference sequence). CDR3 nucleotide sequence: TGTGCCAGCAGTTACTCCTCCCCGGTCACTGAAGCTTTCTTT. Translating gives CASSYSSPVTEAFF.

The rearrangement uses TRBV2 and TRBJ2-3; TRBD2 matches at 7 bases. CDR1 SNHLY and CDR2 FYNNEI come from the germline V gene. V lost 4 bases, J lost 6 bases, and 19 bases stayed unmatched. The CDR3 totals 18 residues. CDR3 loop: CASSGPAPGGRAEDTQYF. DNA for the CDR3: TGTGCCAGCAGTGGCCCCGCCCCCGGCGGGAGAGCCGAGGATACGCAGTATTTT.

This sequence joins TRBV28 and TRBJ2-1; TRBD2 matches at 8 bases. The V gene's germline CDR1 is MDHEN and CDR2 SYDVKM. Germline trimming cut 7 bases from V and 8 bases from J; bases unmatched to any gene: 7. The CDR3 loop spans 13 amino acids. The DNA for the CDR3 is TGTGCCAGCACTCGGACTAGCTTCGATGAGCAGTTCTTC. This translates into CASTRTSFDEQFF.

The rearrangement joins TRBV4-2 to TRBJ2-4; possibly TRBD2 for D (6 bases). Trimming took 4 bases from V and 1 from J, leaving 17 bases between them. Germline V lookup: CDR1 LGHNA, CDR2 YNFKEQ. CDR3 length equals 17 residues. The chain's CDR3 is CASSPSPSVIAKNIQYF. CDR3 DNA sequence: TGTGCCAGCAGCCCGTCTCCTAGCGTGATTGCCAAAAACATTCAGTACTTC.

In DNA, the CDR3 is TGTGCCAGCAGCCCGACAGGTTGGCGGACCCAGTACTTC. It specifies CASSPTGWRTQYF. The rearrangement uses TRBV27 and TRBJ2-5; tentatively, D is TRBD1 (6 bases). V gave up 6 bases and J gave up 7 bases, with 15 bases separating them. Per the germline V gene, CDR1 is MNHEY and CDR2 is SMNVEV (reference sequence). The CDR3 consists of 13 residues.

This chain links TRBV9 with TRBJ2-7, with 13 bases identical to TRBD2. The V gene end was trimmed by 4 bases and the J gene end by 6 bases; junction bases not matched to a gene: 7. The germline gives CDR1 SGDLS, CDR2 YYNGEE. This CDR3 has 15 residues. CDR3 protein: CASSPRLAGGPEQYF. CDR3 nucleotide sequence: TGTGCCAGCAGCCCGCGACTAGCGGGAGGCCCCGAGCAGTACTTC.

This chain links TRBV18 with TRBJ2-1, with 10 bases matching TRBD2. This CDR3 has 15 amino acids. The germline V gene encodes CDR1 KGHSH and CDR2 LQKENI. The J segment lost 8 bases and the V segment lost 0 bases, leaving 4 bases of the junction unmatched. CDR3 coding DNA: TGTGCCAGCTCACCACCGGCTAGCGGGAGAGATGAGCAGTTCTTC. This gives the protein CASSPPASGRDEQFF. The full variable domain, completed using reference TRBV18 and TRBJ2-1, is NAGVMQNPRHLVRRRGQEARLRCSPMKGHSHVYWYRQLPEEGLKFMVYLQKENIIDESGMPKERFSAEFPKEGPSILRIQQVVRGDSAAYFCASSPPASGRDEQFFGPGTRLTVL.